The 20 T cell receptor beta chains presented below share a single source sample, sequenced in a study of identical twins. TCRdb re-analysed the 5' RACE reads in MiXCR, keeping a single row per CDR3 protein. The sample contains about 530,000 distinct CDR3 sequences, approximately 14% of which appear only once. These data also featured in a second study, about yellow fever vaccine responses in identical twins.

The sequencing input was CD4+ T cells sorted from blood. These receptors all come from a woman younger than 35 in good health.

CDR3 sequence: CASSPRYGGSYNEQFF. The CDR3, as DNA: TGTGCCAGCAGCCCCCGCTATGGTGGATCCTACAATGAGCAGTTCTTC. The rearrangement links TRBV9 to TRBJ2-1; no reliable D call. Looked up from germline, CDR1 is SGDLS and CDR2 is YYNGEE. The V end was cut by 4 bases, the J end by 1 base, with 15 bases between. The CDR3 is made up of 16 amino acids. The entire variable domain, with the rest obtained from reference TRBV9 and TRBJ2-1, is as follows: DSGVTQTPKHLITATGQRVTLRCSPRSGDLSVYWYQQSLDQGLQFLIQYYNGEERAKGNILERFSAQQFPDLHSELNLSSLELGDSALYFCASSPRYGGSYNEQFFGPGTRLTVL.

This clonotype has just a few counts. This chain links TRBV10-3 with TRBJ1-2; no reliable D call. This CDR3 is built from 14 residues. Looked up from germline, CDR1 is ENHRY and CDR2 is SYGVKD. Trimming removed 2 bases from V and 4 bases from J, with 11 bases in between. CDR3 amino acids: CAISESTEIYGYTF. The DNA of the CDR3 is TGTGCCATCAGTGAGAGTACAGAAATCTATGGCTACACCTTC.

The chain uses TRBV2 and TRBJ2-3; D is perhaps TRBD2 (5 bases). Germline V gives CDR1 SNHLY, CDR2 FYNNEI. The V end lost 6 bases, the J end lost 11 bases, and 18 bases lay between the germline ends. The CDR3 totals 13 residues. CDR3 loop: CASSARLSREQYF. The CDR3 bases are TGTGCCAGCAGCGCTAGACTGAGCCGGGAGCAGTATTTT.

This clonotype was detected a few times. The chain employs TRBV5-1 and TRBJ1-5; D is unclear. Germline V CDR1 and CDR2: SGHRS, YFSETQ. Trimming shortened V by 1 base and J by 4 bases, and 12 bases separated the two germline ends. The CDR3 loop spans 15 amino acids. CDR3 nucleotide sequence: TGCGCCAGCAGCTTGTACGGGTCGGGGAATCAGCCCCAGCATTTT. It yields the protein CASSLYGSGNQPQHF.

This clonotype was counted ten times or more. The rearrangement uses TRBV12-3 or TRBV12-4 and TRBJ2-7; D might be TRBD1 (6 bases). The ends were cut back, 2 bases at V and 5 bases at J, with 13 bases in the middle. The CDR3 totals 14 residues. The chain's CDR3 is CASSLIPGDNEQYV. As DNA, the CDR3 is TGTGCCAGCAGTTTAATTCCAGGGGACAACGAGCAGTACGTC.

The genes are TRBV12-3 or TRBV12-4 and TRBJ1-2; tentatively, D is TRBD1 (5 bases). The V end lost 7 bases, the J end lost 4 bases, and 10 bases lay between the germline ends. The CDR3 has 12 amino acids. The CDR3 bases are TGTGCCAGCAAGGGGCGGCTCTATGGCTACACCTTC. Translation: CASKGRLYGYTF.

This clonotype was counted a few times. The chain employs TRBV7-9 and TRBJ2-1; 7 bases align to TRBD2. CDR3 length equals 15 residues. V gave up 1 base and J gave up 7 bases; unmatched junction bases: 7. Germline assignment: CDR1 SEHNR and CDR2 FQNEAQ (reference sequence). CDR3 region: CASSLGGGSRNEQFF. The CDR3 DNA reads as TGTGCCAGCAGCTTAGGCGGCGGGAGCCGAAATGAGCAGTTCTTC.

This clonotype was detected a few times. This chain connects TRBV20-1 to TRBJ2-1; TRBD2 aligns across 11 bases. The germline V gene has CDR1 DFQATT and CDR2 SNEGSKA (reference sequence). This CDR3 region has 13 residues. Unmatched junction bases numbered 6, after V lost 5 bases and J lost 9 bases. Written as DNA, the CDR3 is TGCAGTGCTTCACTAGCGGGGGTTGGTGAGCAGTTCTTC. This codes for CSASLAGVGEQFF.

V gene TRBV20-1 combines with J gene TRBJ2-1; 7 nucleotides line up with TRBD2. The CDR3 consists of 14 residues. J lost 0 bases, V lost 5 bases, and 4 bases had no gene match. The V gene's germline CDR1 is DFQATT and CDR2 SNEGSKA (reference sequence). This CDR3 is CSARRDYSYNEQFF. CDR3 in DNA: TGCAGTGCTCGGCGGGACTACTCCTACAATGAGCAGTTCTTC.

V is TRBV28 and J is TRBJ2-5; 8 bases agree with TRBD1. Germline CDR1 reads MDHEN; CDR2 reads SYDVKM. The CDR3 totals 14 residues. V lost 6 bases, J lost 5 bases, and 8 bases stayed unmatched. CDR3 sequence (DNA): TGTGCCAGCAGCTCAGGACAGGGCATCGAGACCCAGTACTTC. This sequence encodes CASSSGQGIETQYF.

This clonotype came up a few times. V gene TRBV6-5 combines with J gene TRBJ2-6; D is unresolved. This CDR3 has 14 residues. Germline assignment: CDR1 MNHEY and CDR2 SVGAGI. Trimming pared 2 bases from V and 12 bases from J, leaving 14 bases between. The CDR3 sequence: CASSYKSAGGVLTF. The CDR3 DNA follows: TGTGCCAGCAGTTACAAATCGGCCGGCGGCGTCCTGACTTTC.

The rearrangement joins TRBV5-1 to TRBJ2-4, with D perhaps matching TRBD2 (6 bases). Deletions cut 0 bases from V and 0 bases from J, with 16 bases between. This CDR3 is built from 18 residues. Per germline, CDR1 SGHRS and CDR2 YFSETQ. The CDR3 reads CASSLDYVGSLAKNIQYF. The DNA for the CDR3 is TGCGCCAGCAGCTTGGATTACGTCGGGAGCTTAGCCAAAAACATTCAGTACTTC.

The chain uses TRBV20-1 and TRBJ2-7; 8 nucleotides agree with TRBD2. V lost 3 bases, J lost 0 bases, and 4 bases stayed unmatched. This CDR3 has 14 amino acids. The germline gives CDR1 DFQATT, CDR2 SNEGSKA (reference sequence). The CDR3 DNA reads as TGCAGTGCTAGCTTCGGGACTAGCTCCTACGAGCAGTACTTC. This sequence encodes CSASFGTSSYEQYF.

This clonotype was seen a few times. As DNA, the CDR3 is TGCAGTGCCCCAGCCCCACCCTCAAATGAAAAACTGTTTTTT. Translating it yields CSAPAPPSNEKLFF. This chain uses TRBV20-1 with TRBJ1-4; D not certain. The CDR3 length is 14 residues. Germline V gene sequence: CDR1 DFQATT, CDR2 SNEGSKA (reference sequence). V was cut by 6 bases and J by 5 bases, with 16 bases left in between.

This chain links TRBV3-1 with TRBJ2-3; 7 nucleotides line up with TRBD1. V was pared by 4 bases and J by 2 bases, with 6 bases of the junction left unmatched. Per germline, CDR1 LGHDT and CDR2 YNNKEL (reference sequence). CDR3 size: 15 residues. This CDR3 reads CASSPRRGYTDTQYF. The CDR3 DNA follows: TGTGCCAGCAGCCCCCGCAGGGGGTACACAGATACGCAGTATTTT.

The CDR3 DNA is TGTGCCATGCAGGACAGGGTATCCTACGAGCAGTACTTC. The encoded protein is CAMQDRVSYEQYF. This sequence joins TRBV10-3 and TRBJ2-7, with 8 bases matching TRBD1. CDR1 is ENHRY, CDR2 SYGVKD, per germline. V shed 9 bases, J shed 1 base, and the junction held 5 bases outside the gene matches. The CDR3 covers 13 residues.

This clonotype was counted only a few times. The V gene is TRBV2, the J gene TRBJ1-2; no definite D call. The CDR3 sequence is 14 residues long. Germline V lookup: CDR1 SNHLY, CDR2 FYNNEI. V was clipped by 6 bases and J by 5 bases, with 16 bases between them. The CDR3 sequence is CASRRNQDHYGYTF. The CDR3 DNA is TGTGCCAGCAGGAGAAACCAGGACCATTATGGCTACACCTTC.

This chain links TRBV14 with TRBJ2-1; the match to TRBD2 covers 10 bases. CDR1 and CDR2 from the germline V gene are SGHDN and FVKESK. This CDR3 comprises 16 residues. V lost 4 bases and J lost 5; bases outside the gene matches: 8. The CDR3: CASSLLTSGAHNEQFF. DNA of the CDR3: TGTGCCAGCAGCCTATTAACTAGCGGGGCCCACAATGAGCAGTTCTTC.

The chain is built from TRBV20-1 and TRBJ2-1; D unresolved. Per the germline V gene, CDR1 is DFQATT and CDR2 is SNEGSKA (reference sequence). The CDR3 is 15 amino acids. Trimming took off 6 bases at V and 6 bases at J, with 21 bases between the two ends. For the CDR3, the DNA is TGCAGTGCCTTATCCGGGTGGGCCCTCACCAATGAGCAGTTCTTC. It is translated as CSALSGWALTNEQFF.

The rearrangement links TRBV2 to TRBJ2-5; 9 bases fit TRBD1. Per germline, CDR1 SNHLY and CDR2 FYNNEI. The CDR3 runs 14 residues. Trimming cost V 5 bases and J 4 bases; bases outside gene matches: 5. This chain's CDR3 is CASSLMTGGETQYF. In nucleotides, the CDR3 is TGTGCCAGCAGTCTTATGACAGGGGGAGAGACCCAGTACTTC.